This TCR beta chain was found in a study of blood T cell repertoires in COVID-19. Study-level information: Some COVID-19 samples were acute and others convalescent; all came from the United States, Italy and Spain. PBMCs, B-cell-depleted T cells, or T cells provided the cDNA or gDNA that made up the material.

Only in-frame clones appear in the TCRdb table, and some are missing; sequencing was by immunoSEQ multiplex PCR. The sample holds 110,000 to 150,000 clones, about 86% seen once. The ends were cut back, 3 bases at V and 5 bases at J, with 10 bases in the middle. CDR3 length: 14 amino acids. CDR1 KGHSH and CDR2 LQKENI come from the germline V gene. The chain links TRBV18 to TRBJ2-2; maybe TRBD2 (5 bases). This TCR was sampled from a woman aged 40-49 years with acute or convalescent COVID-19. Sequencing input: peripheral blood. CDR3 coding DNA: TGTGCCAGCTCACCCGGACTCACTACCGGGGAGCTGTTTTTT. Residues: CASSPGLTTGELFF.